One sample yielded the 16 T cell receptor beta chains listed below, sequenced in a study of shared clonotypes between healthy human individuals. Using immunoSEQ multiplex PCR, the repertoire was profiled, and TCRdb retains in-frame clones only, with some absent. The table lists about 2.3 million clones, about 92% of them singletons. Sequenced sample: naive CD4+ T cells from PBMCs. Subset: CD45RA+ positively selected. The receptors were gathered from a man younger than 35 in good health. Some clones in this sample may be carry-over from other donors' samples.

In its sample, this clone was seen once. The chain has TRBV6-1 and TRBJ2-7, with 8 bases fitting TRBD1. The CDR3 loop spans 14 amino acids. Germline assignment: CDR1 MNHNS and CDR2 SASEGT. The trim removed 5 bases at V and 2 bases at J, leaving 5 bases unmatched. The CDR3 DNA is TGTGCCAGCAGTCTGGACAGGGTAACCTACGAGCAGTACTTC. As protein: CASSLDRVTYEQYF.

The chain carries TRBV4-3 and TRBJ1-1; 8 nucleotides line up with TRBD1. Germline V gene lookup returns CDR1 LGHNA and CDR2 YSLEER. This CDR3 contains 15 residues. The junction had 9 bases not matched to a gene; V was cut back by 3 bases and J by 6 bases. Written as DNA, the CDR3 is TGCGCCAGCAGCCACGAGTTGGGCAGGGGGCCTGAAGCTTTCTTT. Translating gives CASSHELGRGPEAFF.

The genes are TRBV5-1 and TRBJ2-7; 13 positions match TRBD2. After removal of 4 bases from V and 7 bases from J, the junction contained 20 bases not matched to a gene. The germline V gene has CDR1 SGHRS and CDR2 YFSETQ. This CDR3 contains 19 residues. The CDR3 here is CASSPQGRGTSGTVEEQYF. The CDR3 DNA is TGCGCCAGCAGCCCGCAAGGACGGGGGACTAGCGGGACAGTAGAAGAGCAGTACTTC.

This chain's CDR3 is CASSSWTALAGELFF. CDR3 coding DNA: TGTGCCAGCAGCTCATGGACGGCTTTGGCCGGGGAGCTGTTTTTT. The rearrangement joins TRBV7-8 to TRBJ2-2; D unresolved. V was pared by 4 bases and J by 6 bases, with 15 bases between. This CDR3 contains 15 residues. CDR1 and CDR2 from the germline V gene are SGHVS and FQNEAQ.

The chain combines TRBV6-6 with TRBJ2-2; D not certain. Germline V gene lookup returns CDR1 MNHNY and CDR2 SVGAGI (reference sequence). Trimming stripped 6 bases from V and 6 bases from J, with 8 bases between. This CDR3 has 12 amino acids. The CDR3 is CASSLIAGELFF. The CDR3 DNA reads as TGTGCCAGCAGCCTTATCGCCGGGGAGCTGTTTTTT.

This rearrangement joins TRBV28 to TRBJ1-1; D is undetermined. The CDR3 is made up of 12 amino acids. Germline V gives CDR1 MDHEN, CDR2 SYDVKM. Trimming removed 4 bases at V and 5 bases at J, with 8 bases between. As DNA, the CDR3 is TGTGCCAGCAGTTCTCAGATGACTGAAGCTTTCTTT. Its translation: CASSSQMTEAFF.

This CDR3 is CASSYDGNTGELFF. Written as DNA, the CDR3 is TGCGCCAGCAGCTATGACGGGAACACCGGGGAGCTGTTTTTT. The rearrangement links TRBV5-1 to TRBJ2-2; D unclear. Germline V gene lookup returns CDR1 SGHRS and CDR2 YFSETQ. This CDR3 spans 14 amino acids. The V gene lost 3 bases and the J gene lost 1 base, with 7 bases spanning the gap.

The CDR3 coding sequence is TGTGCCAGTAAGACGGCCGGGACAGGGAGCACAGATACGCAGTATTTT. Translation gives CASKTAGTGSTDTQYF. The chain is built from TRBV19 and TRBJ2-3; 9 bases match TRBD1. The CDR3 runs 16 residues. The V and J ends lost 7 bases and 0 bases, in that order; junction bases with no gene match: 8. CDR1 LNHDA and CDR2 SQIVND come from the germline V gene (reference sequence).

The chain uses TRBV5-4 and TRBJ2-5; D perhaps matches TRBD2 (5 bases). V was cut by 3 bases and J by 5 bases, with 14 bases left in between. Germline CDR1 SGHNT, CDR2 YYREEE (reference sequence). This CDR3 is 14 amino acids long. Here the CDR3 DNA reads TGTGCCAGCAGCTCCCCAATGCCGGGGGAGACCCAGTACTTC. As protein: CASSSPMPGETQYF.

The CDR3 sequence is CATSIAGTGELFF. The CDR3 DNA is TGTGCCACCAGCATCGCAGGGACCGGGGAGCTGTTTTTT. The chain joins TRBV15 to TRBJ2-2; TRBD1 might be the D (5 bases). V gave up 4 bases and J gave up 5 bases, with 8 bases separating them. The CDR3 runs to 13 residues. The germline V gene encodes CDR1 LNHNV and CDR2 YYDKDF (reference sequence). Combining the CDR3 with reference TRBV15 and TRBJ2-2 gives the whole variable domain DAMVIQNPRYQVTQFGKPVTLSCSQTLNHNVMYWYQQKSSQAPKLLFHYYDKDFNNEADTPDNFQSRRPNTSFCFLDIRSPGLGDTAMYLCATSIAGTGELFFGEGSRLTVL.

The CDR3 loop reads CASSFHGQGGGYTF. The CDR3 region has the DNA TGTGCCAGCAGTTTCCACGGTCAGGGGGGTGGCTACACCTTC. V gene TRBV28 combines with J gene TRBJ1-2; 7 nucleotides agree with TRBD1. Germline values: CDR1 MDHEN, CDR2 SYDVKM. The CDR3 is 14 amino acids. V trimming: 3 bases; J trimming: 7 bases; junction bases outside the gene matches: 8.

On this clone itself: The sample has other DNA sequences that encode this CDR3 too. The chain has TRBV5-4 and TRBJ2-2, with D tentatively TRBD1 (5 bases). Looked up from germline, CDR1 is SGHNT and CDR2 is YYREEE (reference sequence). Trimming removed 0 bases at V and 0 bases at J, with 6 bases between. The CDR3 covers 15 residues. The CDR3 DNA reads as TGTGCCAGCAGCTTGGTAGGGGCGAACACCGGGGAGCTGTTTTTT. As protein: CASSLVGANTGELFF. Full variable domain (outside the CDR3, taken from reference TRBV5-4 and TRBJ2-2): ETGVTQSPTHLIKTRGQQVTLRCSSQSGHNTVSWYQQALGQGPQFIFQYYREEENGRGNFPPRFSGLQFPNYSSELNVNALELDDSALYLCASSLVGANTGELFFGEGSRLTVL.

This chain joins TRBV7-3 and TRBJ2-5; D tentatively reads TRBD1 or TRBD2 (6 bases each). The CDR3 length is 15 residues. CDR1 is SGHTA and CDR2 is FQGTGA in the germline V gene. V was trimmed by 1 base and J by 4 bases, leaving 13 bases between them. The CDR3 loop reads CASSLRGAARETQYF. The CDR3, as DNA: TGTGCCAGCAGCTTAAGGGGGGCAGCTCGAGAGACCCAGTACTTC.

The J gene is TRBJ1-1, the V gene TRBV19; possible D gene TRBD1, 5 bases. Trimming removed 2 bases at V and 2 bases at J, with 18 bases between. The CDR3 is 17 amino acids. Germline lookup yields CDR1 LNHDA and CDR2 SQIVND (reference sequence). For the CDR3, the DNA is TGTGCCAGTAGTATAATTGGGGCCCGGGGAGGAAACACTGAAGCTTTCTTT. Its protein product is CASSIIGARGGNTEAFF.

This rearrangement joins TRBV5-4 to TRBJ2-7; D remains unclear. With 1 base removed from V and 7 bases from J, the gap between germline ends came to 9 bases. The germline V gene encodes CDR1 SGHNT and CDR2 YYREEE (reference sequence). The CDR3 loop spans 12 amino acids. CDR3 nucleotide sequence: TGTGCCAGCAGCTTGATGGGTTGGGAGCAGTACTTC. Its protein product is CASSLMGWEQYF.

The chain recombines TRBV6-5 with TRBJ1-1, with 8 nucleotides matching TRBD1. With V trimmed by 1 base and J by 5 bases, 9 bases remained unmatched. The CDR3 contains 16 residues. The germline CDR1 and CDR2 sequences are MNHEY and SVGAGI. CDR3 loop: CASSYFATGEGTEAFF. Written as DNA, the CDR3 is TGTGCCAGCAGTTACTTCGCGACAGGGGAGGGAACTGAAGCTTTCTTT.